Following are 21 T cell receptor beta chains from one sample sequenced in a study of cytomegalovirus exposure and HLA in healthy donors listed by TCRdb under 2017. The library was produced with the immunoSEQ multiplex PCR assay. The multiplex PCR relied on a mix of 60 forward primers for TCR Vbeta segments and 13 reverse primers for TCR Jbeta segments. The immuneACCESS repertoire file appears here via TCRdb, limited to in-frame rearrangements. These files lack a portion of the clones; in checked studies, under half of the deficit traces to unresolved V genes, and the cause of the others is not known. The sample records about 140,000 clones, 60% to 80% of which are singletons. The ten most abundant clones make up over 9% of the sample. Sequencing used PBMCs. These receptors all come from a man younger than 35 in good health and CMV-seropositive.

This chain links TRBV30 with TRBJ2-7; 7 positions match TRBD1. Losses at the gene ends were 2 bases for V and 1 base for J; bases not matched to a gene: 8. Germline values: CDR1 GTSNPN, CDR2 SVGIG (reference sequence). The CDR3 extends over 15 amino acids. CDR3 sequence reads: CAWSRLQGWSYEQYF. The CDR3 nucleotides are TGTGCCTGGAGTAGACTACAGGGGTGGTCCTACGAGCAGTACTTC.

The rearrangement links TRBV9 to TRBJ1-1, with 10 bases identical to TRBD1. The junction had 7 bases not matched to a gene; V was cut back by 1 base and J by 7 bases. Germline V gives CDR1 SGDLS, CDR2 YYNGEE. The CDR3 runs 15 residues. In nucleotides, the CDR3 is TGTGCCAGCAGCGTAACTGACAGGGGGCTGGGTGAAGCTTTCTTT. Its translation: CASSVTDRGLGEAFF.

This rearrangement joins TRBV30 to TRBJ2-1, with D unclear. Trimming shortened V by 4 bases and J by 0 bases, and 16 bases separated the two germline ends. The CDR3 loop spans 16 amino acids. CDR1 GTSNPN and CDR2 SVGIG come from the germline V gene (reference sequence). CDR3 coding DNA: TGTGCCTGGAATCCACTGGGCAGTGACTCCTACAATGAGCAGTTCTTC. Protein product: CAWNPLGSDSYNEQFF.

The chain joins TRBV30 to TRBJ2-3; TRBD2 might be the D (6 bases). The V end lost 2 bases, the J end lost 0 bases, and 9 bases lay between the germline ends. The CDR3 length is 14 residues. CDR1 and CDR2 (germline): GTSNPN, SVGIG (reference sequence). For the CDR3, the DNA is TGTGCCTGGAGTCGGAGGGGTAGCACAGATACGCAGTATTTT. This codes for CAWSRRGSTDTQYF.

The chain joins TRBV19 to TRBJ2-1; D possibly corresponds to TRBD2 (6 bases). The CDR3 contains 15 residues. CDR1 LNHDA and CDR2 SQIVND come from the germline V gene (reference sequence). Trimming took off 10 bases at V and 4 bases at J, with 20 bases between the two ends. In DNA, the CDR3 is TGTGCCACGTTAGAGGCAGGACGGGGGTACAATGAGCAGTTCTTC. Translating gives CATLEAGRGYNEQFF. Full variable domain (remainder filled in from reference TRBV19 and TRBJ2-1): DGGITQSPKYLFRKEGQNVTLSCEQNLNHDAMYWYRQDPGQGLRLIYYSQIVNDFQKGDIAEGYSVSREKKESFPLTVTSAQKNPTAFYLCATLEAGRGYNEQFFGPGTRLTVL.

The table lists this clone with a few counts. V is TRBV5-6 and J is TRBJ2-3; TRBD2 is a possible D gene (6 bases). Germline assignment: CDR1 SGHDT and CDR2 YYEEEE. V dropped 4 bases and J dropped 3 bases, with 18 bases sitting between them. The CDR3 spans 16 residues. CDR3 DNA: TGTGCCAGCAGCCTGACTAACGGGAGCAGGACAGATACGCAGTATTTT. Translating it yields CASSLTNGSRTDTQYF.

V gene TRBV21-1 combines with J gene TRBJ2-1; the D call of TRBD1 is as the table states it, not checked on the DNA. TRBV21-1 is designated a pseudogene. The CDR3 runs 17 residues. CDR3 loop: CASSKRVPDRGRDEQFF. Written as DNA, the CDR3 is TGTGCCAGCAGCAAACGTGTTCCGGACAGGGGACGCGATGAGCAGTTCTTC.

This chain connects TRBV15 to TRBJ1-6; the D gene is possibly TRBD1 (6 bases). CDR3 length: 15 residues. Germline loops: CDR1 LNHNV, CDR2 YYDKDF (reference sequence). Deletions cut 0 bases from V and 9 bases from J, with 12 bases between. The CDR3 sequence is CATSREQGSSSPLHF. Here the CDR3 DNA reads TGTGCCACCAGCAGAGAGCAGGGGTCCAGTTCACCCCTCCACTTT.

V is TRBV6-1 and J is TRBJ2-1, with 11 bases aligning to TRBD2. Germline trimming cut 7 bases from V and 6 bases from J; bases unmatched to any gene: 8. Germline-derived CDR1 and CDR2 are MNHNS and SASEGT. The CDR3 sequence is 15 residues long. CDR3 DNA sequence: TGTGCCAGCATATCACTAGCGGGAGAAGGCAATGAGCAGTTCTTC. Amino acid sequence: CASISLAGEGNEQFF.

This clone was counted only a few times. The V and J genes are TRBV2 and TRBJ1-5; a possible D gene is TRBD1 (6 bases). Germline V gene lookup returns CDR1 SNHLY and CDR2 FYNNEI. Trimming left V 6 bases short and J 1 base short, with 13 bases between. The CDR3 is made up of 15 amino acids. The CDR3 protein is CASREQGLSNQPQHF. Here the CDR3 DNA reads TGTGCCAGCAGGGAACAGGGATTAAGCAATCAGCCCCAGCATTTT.

The V gene is TRBV27, the J gene TRBJ1-4, with 7 bases matching TRBD1. CDR3 length: 14 residues. V dropped 5 bases and J dropped 12; count of bases not matched to a gene: 12. Germline loops: CDR1 MNHEY, CDR2 SMNVEV (reference sequence). CDR3 sequence: CASSDSGQKWELFF. The CDR3 nucleotides read TGTGCCAGCAGTGACTCGGGACAGAAGTGGGAACTGTTTTTT.

This chain links TRBV7-9 with TRBJ2-7, with D maybe TRBD2 (5 bases). Between the trimmed V and J ends, which lost 2 bases and 3 bases, there was a span of 14 bases. The germline V gene encodes CDR1 SEHNR and CDR2 FQNEAQ (reference sequence). The CDR3 spans 15 residues. CDR3 in DNA: TGTGCCAGCAGCTTAAGGACTGGCTTCCTCTACGAGCAGTACTTC. It codes for CASSLRTGFLYEQYF.

The CDR3 coding sequence is TGTGCCAGCAGCTCCCGGTCGCGGAGCGATGAGCAGTTCTTC. Translation gives CASSSRSRSDEQFF. The V gene is TRBV7-6, the J gene TRBJ2-1; no clear D. This CDR3 spans 14 amino acids. Germline-derived CDR1 and CDR2 are SGHVS and FNYEAQ. Deletions cut 4 bases from V and 8 bases from J, with 15 bases between.

This rearrangement joins TRBV28 to TRBJ1-6, with 8 bases fitting TRBD1. The CDR3 has 16 residues. The V segment lost 8 bases and the J segment 10 bases; nucleotides outside the gene matches: 16. Germline V gene sequence: CDR1 MDHEN, CDR2 SYDVKM. The CDR3 sequence is CASELSGGAGWSPLHF. Written as DNA, the CDR3 is TGTGCCAGCGAATTATCAGGGGGCGCGGGTTGGTCACCCCTCCACTTT.

This chain uses TRBV6-6 with TRBJ1-1; D gene ambiguous. Germline V gene sequence: CDR1 MNHNY, CDR2 SVGAGI (reference sequence). CDR3 length: 13 residues. V dropped 6 bases and J dropped 1 base, with 9 bases sitting between them. The CDR3 DNA is TGTGCCAGCAGCAGCGGGCAGAACACTGAAGCTTTCTTT. Protein sequence: CASSSGQNTEAFF.

This chain connects TRBV28 to TRBJ2-5, with a weak D call TRBD2 (6 bases). The CDR3 runs 16 residues. CDR1 and CDR2 (germline): MDHEN, SYDVKM. V gave up 4 bases and J gave up 5 bases, with 20 bases separating them. The CDR3, as DNA: TGTGCCAGCAGTTATTACACACGCAATCGGGAGGAGACCCAGTACTTC. The encoded protein is CASSYYTRNREETQYF.

V is TRBV15 and J is TRBJ2-7; unclear D gene. The CDR3 loop spans 15 amino acids. Trimming took off 4 bases at V and 0 bases at J, with 13 bases between the two ends. Germline V gene data show CDR1 as LNHNV and CDR2 as YYDKDF (reference sequence). The CDR3 here is CATSTSRGLSYEQYF. In DNA, the CDR3 is TGTGCCACCAGCACATCTAGAGGTCTCTCCTACGAGCAGTACTTC.

J is TRBJ1-5 and V is TRBV28; D remains unclear. The CDR3 runs to 14 residues. CDR1 is MDHEN and CDR2 is SYDVKM in the germline V gene. Trimming removed 6 bases from V and 0 bases from J, with 9 bases in between. CDR3 sequence reads: CASRSTYSNQPQHF. DNA of the CDR3: TGTGCCAGCAGATCAACCTATAGCAATCAGCCCCAGCATTTT.

This sequence joins TRBV29-1 and TRBJ2-7; 7 bases match TRBD1. CDR1 is SQVTM and CDR2 is ANQGSEA in the germline V gene. The CDR3 totals 13 residues. Trimming cost V 5 bases and J 7 bases; bases outside gene matches: 11. The CDR3 sequence is CSVSGTAPMEQYF. The CDR3, as DNA: TGCAGCGTTTCTGGGACAGCCCCTATGGAGCAGTACTTC.

The chain has TRBV19 and TRBJ2-1; TRBD2 matches 7 bases. The CDR3 extends over 14 amino acids. Germline V gives CDR1 LNHDA, CDR2 SQIVND (reference sequence). After removal of 4 bases from V and 3 bases from J, the junction contained 3 bases not matched to a gene. This CDR3 is CASSTSGNYNEQFF. The CDR3 DNA follows: TGTGCCAGTAGTACCAGCGGGAACTACAATGAGCAGTTCTTC.

The chain is built from TRBV6-5 and TRBJ2-1; weak D call: TRBD2 (5 bases). Trimming pared 1 base from V and 3 bases from J, leaving 13 bases between. The CDR3 is 16 residues long. Per germline, CDR1 MNHEY and CDR2 SVGAGI. Written as DNA, the CDR3 is TGTGCCAGCAGTTACTTGAGGGAGTCGAGCTACAATGAGCAGTTCTTC. Encoded protein: CASSYLRESSYNEQFF.